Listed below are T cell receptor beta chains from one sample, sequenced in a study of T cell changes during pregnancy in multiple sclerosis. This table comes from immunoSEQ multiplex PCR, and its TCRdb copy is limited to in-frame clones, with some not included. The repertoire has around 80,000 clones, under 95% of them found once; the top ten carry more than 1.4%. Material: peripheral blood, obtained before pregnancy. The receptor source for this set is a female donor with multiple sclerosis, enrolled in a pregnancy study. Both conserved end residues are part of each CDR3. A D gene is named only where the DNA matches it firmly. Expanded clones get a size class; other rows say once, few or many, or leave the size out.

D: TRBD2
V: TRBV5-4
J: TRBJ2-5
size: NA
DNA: TGTGCCAGCAGCTTAGGACGGGGGGGGAAAGAGACCCAGTACTTC
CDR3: CASSLGRGGKETQYF

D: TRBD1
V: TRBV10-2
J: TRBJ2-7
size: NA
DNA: TGCGCCAGCAGACAGGGACAGGGGTTCTACGAGCAGTACTTC
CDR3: CASRQGQGFYEQYF

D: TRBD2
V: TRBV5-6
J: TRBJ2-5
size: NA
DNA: TGTGCCAGCAGCTTTAACTCGGGGGGACAAGAGACCCAGTACTTC
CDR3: CASSFNSGGQETQYF

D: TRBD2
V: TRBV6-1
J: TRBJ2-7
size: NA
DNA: TGTGCCAGCAGTGAGGAGAGCGGGGGGTACGAGCAGTACTTC
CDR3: CASSEESGGYEQYF

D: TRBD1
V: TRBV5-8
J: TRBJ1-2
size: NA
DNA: TGTGCCAGCAGCTTCCTACAGGGGGACTATGGCTACACCTTC
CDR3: CASSFLQGDYGYTF

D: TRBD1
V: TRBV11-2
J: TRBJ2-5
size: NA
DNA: TGTGCCAGCAGCTTACGGACAGGGAGCGGGGAGACCCAGTACTTC
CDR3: CASSLRTGSGETQYF

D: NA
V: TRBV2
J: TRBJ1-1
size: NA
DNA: TGTGCCAGCAGCGCAGGGAATTGGGGCACTGAAGCTTTCTTT
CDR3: CASSAGNWGTEAFF

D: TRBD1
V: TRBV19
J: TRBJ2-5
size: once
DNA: TGTGCCAGTCGGAGACAGGGAAGCGAGACCCAGTACTTC
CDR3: CASRRQGSETQYF

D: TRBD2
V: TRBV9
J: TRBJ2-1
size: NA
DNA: TGTGCCAGCAGCCTAGCGGGGGGGCCCGATGAGCAGTTCTTC
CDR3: CASSLAGGPDEQFF

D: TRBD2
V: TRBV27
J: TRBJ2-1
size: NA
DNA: TGTGCCAGCAGTCAAAGTGCGGGGGGGGATAATGAGCAGTTCTTC
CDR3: CASSQSAGGDNEQFF

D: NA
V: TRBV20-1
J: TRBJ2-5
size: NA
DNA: TGCAGTGCCAGTCCCGGGGGGACCCAGTACTTC
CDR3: CSASPGGTQYF

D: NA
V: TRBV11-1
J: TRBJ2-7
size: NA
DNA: TGTGCCAGCAGCTACGAACTTGACGAGCAGTACTTC
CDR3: CASSYELDEQYF

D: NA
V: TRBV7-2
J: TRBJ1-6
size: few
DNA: TGTGCCAGCAACTTGGGGGGAAATAATTCACCCCTCCACTTT
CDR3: CASNLGGNNSPLHF

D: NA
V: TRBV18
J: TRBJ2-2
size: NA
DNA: TGTGCCAGCTCACCACCAGGGAGCGGGGAGCTGTTTTTT
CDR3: CASSPPGSGELFF

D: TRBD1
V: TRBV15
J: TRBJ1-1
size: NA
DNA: TGTGCCACCAGCAGTCAGGACAGGGGGGATAGGAACACTGAAGCTTTCTTT
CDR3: CATSSQDRGDRNTEAFF

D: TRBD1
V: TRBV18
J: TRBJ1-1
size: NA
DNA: TGTGCCAGCTCACCCGGGACAGACAGCACTGAAGCTTTCTTT
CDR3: CASSPGTDSTEAFF

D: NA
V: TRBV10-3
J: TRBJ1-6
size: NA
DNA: TGTGCCATCAGTCCAGGGGTAAATTCACCCCTCCACTTT
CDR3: CAISPGVNSPLHF

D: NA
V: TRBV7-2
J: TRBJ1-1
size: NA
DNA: TGTGCCAGCAGCCCGGGACTGTCTGAAGCTTTCTTT
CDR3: CASSPGLSEAFF

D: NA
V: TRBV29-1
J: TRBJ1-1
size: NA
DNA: TGCAGCGTTGCCTGGGGGGGCCAGACTGAAGCTTTCTTT
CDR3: CSVAWGGQTEAFF

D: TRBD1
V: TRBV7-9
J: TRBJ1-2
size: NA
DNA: TGTGCCAGCAGCTTAGGACAGGGGAATGGCTACACCTTC
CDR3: CASSLGQGNGYTF

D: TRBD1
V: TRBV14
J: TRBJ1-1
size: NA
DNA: TGTGCCAGCAGCCCCTTTAAGGGGGCATCGAACACTGAAGCTTTCTTT
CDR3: CASSPFKGASNTEAFF

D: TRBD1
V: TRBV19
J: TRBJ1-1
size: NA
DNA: TGTGCCAGTAGCAGGGACAGCGGAGGAACGGCTTTCTTT
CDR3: CASSRDSGGTAFF

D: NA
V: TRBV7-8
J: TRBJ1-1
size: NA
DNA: TGTGCCAGCACCCCTCCAGGCCTGGGCACTGAAGCTTTCTTT
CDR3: CASTPPGLGTEAFF

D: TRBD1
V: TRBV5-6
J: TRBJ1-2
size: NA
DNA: TGTGCCAGCAGCGTGTGGACAGGCGATAACTATGGCTACACCTTC
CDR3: CASSVWTGDNYGYTF

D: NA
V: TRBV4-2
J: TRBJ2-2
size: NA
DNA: TGTGCCAGCAGCCAAGCGGGGGAGAGGACCGGGGAGCTGTTTTTT
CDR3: CASSQAGERTGELFF

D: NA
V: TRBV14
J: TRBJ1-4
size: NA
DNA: TGTGCCAGCAGTCCCGGGGGTCACCGGTATGAAAAACTGTTTTTT
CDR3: CASSPGGHRYEKLFF

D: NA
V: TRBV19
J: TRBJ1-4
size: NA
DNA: TGTGCCAGTAGTATAACAGGGTATGAAAAACTGTTTTTT
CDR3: CASSITGYEKLFF

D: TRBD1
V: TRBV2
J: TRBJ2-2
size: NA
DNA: TGTGCCAGCCGCCGGGACAGAAGAAACACCGGGGAGCTGTTTTTT
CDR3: CASRRDRRNTGELFF

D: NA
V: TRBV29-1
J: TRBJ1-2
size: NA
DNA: TGCAGCGTTGAAGGGACAGAAAACTATGGCTACACCTTC
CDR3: CSVEGTENYGYTF

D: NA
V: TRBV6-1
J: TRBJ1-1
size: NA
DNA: TGTGCCAGCAGCAGGGAGGGGGACACTGAAGCTTTCTTT
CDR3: CASSREGDTEAFF

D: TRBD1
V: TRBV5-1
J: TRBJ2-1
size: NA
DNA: TGCGCCAGCAGGTCCGAGCCCCCCGGGACAGGGAACTACAATGAGCAGTTCTTC
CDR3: CASRSEPPGTGNYNEQFF

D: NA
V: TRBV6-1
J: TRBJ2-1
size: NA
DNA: TGTGCCAGCATACAGGGCACGAAGTTCTTC
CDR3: CASIQGTKFF

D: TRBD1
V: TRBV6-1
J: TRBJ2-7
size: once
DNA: TGTGCCAGCAACTTTCTGGGACAGGGGGTCTACGAGCAGTACTTC
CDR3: CASNFLGQGVYEQYF

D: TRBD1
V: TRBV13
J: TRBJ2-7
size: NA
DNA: TGTGCCAGCAGCCAGACAGGGGGCTCGTACGAGCAGTACTTC
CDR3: CASSQTGGSYEQYF

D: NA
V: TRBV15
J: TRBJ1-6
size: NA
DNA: TGTGCCACCAGCATCCGTGGGGGCCTGGAAACCCTCCACTTT
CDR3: CATSIRGGLETLHF

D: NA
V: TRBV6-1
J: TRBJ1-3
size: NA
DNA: TGTGCCAGCGGGCAGGCTGAATGGAACACCATATATTTT
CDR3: CASGQAEWNTIYF

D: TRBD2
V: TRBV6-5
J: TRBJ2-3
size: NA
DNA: TGTGCCAGCACTGTAGCGGGGGGGCAAGATACGCAGTATTTT
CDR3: CASTVAGGQDTQYF

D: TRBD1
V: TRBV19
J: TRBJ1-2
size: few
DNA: TGTGCCAGTACCCTGACAGGGAACTATGGCTACACCTTC
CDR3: CASTLTGNYGYTF

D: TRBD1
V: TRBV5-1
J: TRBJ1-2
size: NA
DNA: TGCGCCAGCAGCCCGGGGGACAGGACGAGGGGTGGCTACACCTTC
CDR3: CASSPGDRTRGGYTF

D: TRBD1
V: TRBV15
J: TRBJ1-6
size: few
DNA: TGTGCCACCAGCAGAGGGCGGGACAGACATTCACCCCTCCACTTT
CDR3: CATSRGRDRHSPLHF

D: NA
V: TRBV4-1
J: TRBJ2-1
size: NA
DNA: TGCGCCAGCAGCCAAGACAGGGTCCCAAATGAGCAGTTCTTC
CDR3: CASSQDRVPNEQFF

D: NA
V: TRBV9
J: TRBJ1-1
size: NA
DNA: TGTGCCAGCAGCCCAATACCTAGGGGTGGTCGGACTGAAGCTTTCTTT
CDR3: CASSPIPRGGRTEAFF

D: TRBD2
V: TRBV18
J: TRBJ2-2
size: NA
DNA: TGTGCCAGCTCACCCTCGGGGGGGCACACCGGGGAGCTGTTTTTT
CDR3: CASSPSGGHTGELFF

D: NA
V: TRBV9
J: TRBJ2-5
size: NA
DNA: TGTGCCAGCAGCGTAGCCCCGGGGCAGGGGGAGACCCAGTACTTC
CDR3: CASSVAPGQGETQYF

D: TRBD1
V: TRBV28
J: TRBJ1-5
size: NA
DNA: TGTGCCAGCAGTTTTAGCCAGGGGGCGATTATCAGCAATCAGCCCCAGCATTTT
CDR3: CASSFSQGAIISNQPQHF